Listed below are T cell receptor beta chains from one sample, sequenced in a study of T cell repertoires in cytomegalovirus infection. TCRdb re-called the reads with MiXCR, one entry per CDR3 protein. The data contain 300,000 or so distinct CDR3 sequences, roughly 9.3% of them singletons. Sequencing was performed on PBMCs. The receptor set was obtained from a human donor in good health (CMV status not recorded). Some clones in this sample may be carry-over from other donors' samples. Each CDR3 is given with its conserved first and last residue. D genes are given only for firm matches. Only part of the rows carry a size: once, few, many, or a class if the clone is expanded.

TRBV7-9,many,15,TRBJ2-7,.,CASSLGGSISYEQYF,TGTGCCAGCAGCTTGGGCGGATCTATCTCCTACGAGCAGTACTTC
TRBV19,few,12,TRBJ2-3,.,CASLDGRGAQYF,TGTGCCAGTTTGGACGGACGGGGTGCGCAGTATTTT
TRBV20-1,few,13,TRBJ2-6,.,CSARDYGANVLTF,TGCAGTGCTAGGGACTATGGGGCCAACGTCCTGACTTTC
TRBV7-9,many,16,TRBJ1-1,.,CASSLFKGGGNTEAFF,TGTGCCAGCAGCCTTTTTAAAGGCGGGGGCAACACTGAAGCTTTCTTT
TRBV20-1,few,15,TRBJ1-5,.,CSARDAGDSNQPQHF,TGCAGTGCTAGAGATGCAGGGGATAGCAATCAGCCCCAGCATTTT
TRBV29-1,.,13,TRBJ2-7,.,CSVEIGATYEQYF,TGCAGCGTTGAAATTGGGGCCACCTACGAGCAGTACTTC
TRBV28,.,13,TRBJ1-4,.,CASSLFRSDGLFF,TGTGCCAGCAGTTTATTCCGGTCCGATGGACTGTTTTTT
TRBV29-1,many,15,TRBJ2-3,.,CSVAPRGEGTDTQYF,TGCAGCGTCGCGCCCCGGGGAGAGGGGACAGATACGCAGTATTTT
TRBV7-2,many,16,TRBJ2-1,.,CASSLGPAPSYNEQFF,TGTGCCAGCAGCTTAGGACCAGCCCCAAGCTACAATGAGCAGTTCTTC
TRBV6-1,many,15,TRBJ2-2,TRBD2,CASSAGGGRTGELFF,TGTGCCAGCAGTGCGGGGGGGGGGCGGACCGGGGAGCTGTTTTTT
TRBV27,few,13,TRBJ2-7,.,CASSLYGPYEQYF,TGTGCCAGCAGTTTATACGGGCCCTACGAGCAGTACTTC
TRBV29-1,.,13,TRBJ1-1,TRBD1,CSVGGQMNTEAFF,TGCAGCGTTGGGGGACAGATGAACACTGAAGCTTTCTTT
TRBV20-1,.,15,TRBJ1-5,.,CSATLPGPMGQPQHF,TGCAGTGCTACTTTACCGGGACCGATGGGTCAGCCCCAGCATTTT
TRBV7-2,many,14,TRBJ1-1,.,CASSLTVGGYGAFF,TGTGCCAGCAGCTTAACGGTGGGTGGTTACGGGGCTTTCTTT
TRBV5-1,many,14,TRBJ2-3,TRBD2,CASSSRLAQDTQYF,TGCGCCAGCAGCTCCCGACTAGCGCAAGATACGCAGTATTTT
TRBV2,once,17,TRBJ2-5,.,CASGESKGTNFQETQYF,TGTGCCAGTGGGGAATCAAAAGGTACCAACTTCCAAGAGACCCAGTACTTC
TRBV7-2,many,15,TRBJ1-5,.,CASSLSVGSNQPQHF,TGTGCCAGCAGCTTATCGGTCGGATCCAATCAGCCCCAGCATTTT
TRBV5-5,.,13,TRBJ2-5,.,CASSLMRQETQYF,TGTGCCAGCAGCTTGATGCGGCAAGAGACCCAGTACTTC
TRBV29-1,.,15,TRBJ2-1,.,CSVEDPRLGYNEQFF,TGCAGCGTTGAAGATCCGAGGCTAGGGTACAATGAGCAGTTCTTC
TRBV20-1,many,12,TRBJ2-1,.,CSAIPQVNEQFF,TGCAGTGCTATTCCGCAGGTTAATGAGCAGTTCTTC